The sequence of this T cell receptor delta chain was determined in a study of Vδ1+ human thymocytes (dated 2018 in TCRdb). As for the study more broadly: As a data resource, the study described the mRNA-level TRG and TRD CDR3 repertoires found in highly purified Vdelta1+ thymocytes taken from young children. Validation of the multiplex-based CDR3 amplicon strategy against 5'RACE-based CDR3 amplicon generation methods had been performed previously. On the study overall, not on this receptor specifically: Thymic TRG and TRD repertoires appeared highly polyclonal with Gaussian CDR3 length distributions, unlike oligoclonal peripheral blood repertoires. Because unexpected Vdelta2 sequences could lead to misinterpretation of bulk repertoire data, the authors recommended using highly purified populations and single-cell validation. Donors did not cluster by age or sex, so the analyses were not stratified by age or sex. Even though sort purity was high, 20% to 25% of thymic TRD sequences were Vdelta2 (and few were Vdelta3), which was not the case for the peripheral blood Vdelta1+ controls. Many TRG clonotypes were found to be shared between donors (up to about 6.9x10^3), whereas TRD repertoires were found to be essentially private (max roughly 100 shared).

With regard to this clone: No antigen is known for it. Per-base quality was not reported, and no clone a single base away is much larger than it. Other DNA sequences of this sample code for an identical CDR3.

From the cysteine up to the phenylalanine, the CDR3 has a length of 20 residues. CDR3 DNA is the only sequence kept; it has 60 bases, read in frame from the first base. Relative to germline, V is missing 0 bases and J is missing 2 bases, with 15 bases of the junction outside any gene match. The germline V gene supplies CDR1 TSWWSYY and CDR2 QGS. RNA was isolated using the RNeasy mini kit, and reverse transcription was performed with Superscript III. CDR3 amplicons were produced by multiplex PCR using pooled V-gene forward primers and a constant-region reverse primer with Illumina adaptor overhangs. After gel purification, the amplicons were indexed with Nextera index primers during seven to nine additional PCR cycles and then purified using AMPure XP beads. The libraries were sequenced on an Illumina MiSeq using paired-end 250 bp reads, dual indexing and a roughly 20% PhiX spike-in. The study's own analysis went as follows. Read quality was checked with FastQC, and TRG read pairs were merged using ea-utils fastq-join. IMGT/HighV-QUEST was used to annotate the sequences, only productive sequences with an unambiguous V-gene assignment were kept, and clonotypes were defined as sequences sharing an identical CDR3 sequence. Downstream analysis used VDJtools 1.1.1, tcR 2.2.3, Treemap and vegan Shannon diversity in R 3.4.4. Public reads were reanalyzed in TCRdb with CATT, and rows carrying the same DNA were merged afterwards. It is TCRdb's table, rather than the study itself, that gives the V and J calls and clone size. The sample data list more than 50,000 delta-chain clones, and approximately 15% of these were observed just once. The ten largest clones represent 0.5% to 0.55% of the sample.

Thymic samples were depleted of alphabeta T cells, then CD3+ TCRVdelta1+ TCRVdelta2- thymocytes were FACS-sorted. A purity of roughly 97% to 99.6% was achieved for sorted Vdelta1+ thymocytes. The thymic specimens were obtained from fewer than ten paediatric patients, aged about 5 days to 15 months, who were having corrective cardiac surgery. Thymic tissue was dispersed, and mononuclear cells were isolated on a Histopaque-1077 density gradient. For staining, the antibodies used were anti-TCRVdelta1 clone TS8.2, anti-TCRVdelta2 clone B6, anti-CD3 clone HIT3a and anti-TCRalphabeta clone IP26. The TCR originated in a boy in the first two years of life who had congenital heart surgery. Sequencing was done on a sample of Vdelta1+ gamma-delta thymocytes from the thymus. The cell subset or site label for this specimen denotes: FACS-sorted CD3+ TCRalphabeta- TCRVdelta1+ TCRVdelta2- thymocytes. The chain joins TRDV1 to TRDJ1, with 10 middle bases fitting TRDD3. The CDR3 region reads CALGELEMALVLGDTDKLIF. Read as DNA, the sequence is TGTGCTCTTGGGGAACTAGAGATGGCCCTCGTACTGGGGGATACCGATAAACTCATCTTT.